Listed below are T cell receptor beta chains from one sample, sequenced in a study of control samples from healthy donors and cancer patients. Using immunoSEQ multiplex PCR, the repertoire was profiled, and TCRdb retains in-frame clones only, with some absent. This sample carries roughly 120,000 clones, more than 85% of them seen once, and the ten largest clones take 7.8%. The specimen was blood. These TCRs come from a woman between 18 and 30 years old in good health. The CDR3 runs from the conserved cysteine through the conserved F or W. Fields, in order: V gene, clone size, J gene, D gene, CDR3 protein, CDR3 DNA. D genes are given only for firm matches. For some rows the clone size is stated as once, few or many, or as a class when expanded; others skip it.

>TRBV5-6|NA|TRBJ2-3|NA
CASSAGRGTDTQYF
TGTGCCAGCAGCGCAGGGCGAGGCACAGATACGCAGTATTTT
>TRBV5-4|NA|TRBJ2-3|NA
CASSLPLAEGEGTDTQYF
TGTGCCAGCAGCCTGCCACTAGCCGAGGGGGAAGGCACAGATACGCAGTATTTT
>TRBV19|NA|TRBJ1-1|NA
CASSMIFSGGGLNTEAFF
TGTGCCAGTAGTATGATCTTTAGTGGGGGCGGCTTGAACACTGAAGCTTTCTTT
>TRBV28|NA|TRBJ2-7|NA
CASSVTGSGLEVSYEQYF
TGTGCCAGCAGTGTTACAGGGAGTGGTCTAGAGGTGTCCTACGAGCAGTACTTC
>TRBV6-1|NA|TRBJ2-5|TRBD2
CASSGIGSGGADQETQYF
TGTGCCAGCAGTGGAATCGGGAGCGGGGGGGCAGACCAAGAGACCCAGTACTTC
>TRBV6-2/TRBV6-3|NA|TRBJ1-2|TRBD1
CASSQPRTGAGYTF
TGTGCCAGCAGCCAACCTCGGACAGGTGCGGGCTACACCTTC
>TRBV28|NA|TRBJ2-5|NA
CASSSRQFQETQYF
TGTGCCAGCAGTAGCCGACAGTTTCAAGAGACCCAGTACTTC
>TRBV4-3|NA|TRBJ2-3|TRBD2
CASSQDMGWRGGVGSTDTQYF
TGCGCCAGCAGCCAAGATATGGGGTGGCGGGGGGGTGTGGGGAGCACAGATACGCAGTATTTT
>TRBV7-9|NA|TRBJ2-1|TRBD2
CATTLAGGPNEQFF
TGTGCCACCACACTAGCGGGAGGGCCGAATGAGCAGTTCTTC
>TRBV6-6|once|TRBJ1-5|NA
CASSYRGGDQPQHF
TGTGCCAGCAGTTACAGGGGCGGGGATCAGCCCCAGCATTTT
>TRBV19|NA|TRBJ2-1|NA
CASSPRPSQLEQFF
TGTGCCAGTAGTCCTAGGCCGAGCCAACTCGAGCAGTTCTTC
>TRBV18|NA|TRBJ1-5|NA
CASSRGLGQPQHF
TGTGCCAGCTCACGAGGACTGGGACAGCCCCAGCATTTT
>TRBV5-6|NA|TRBJ1-2|TRBD1
CASGAWNTGALDGYTF
TGTGCCAGCGGAGCTTGGAATACAGGGGCGCTTGATGGCTACACCTTC
>TRBV4-2|NA|TRBJ2-4|TRBD2
CASSQRGRVLAKNIQYF
TGTGCCAGCAGCCAACGCGGGAGGGTACTAGCCAAAAACATTCAGTACTTC
>TRBV27|NA|TRBJ2-1|NA
CASSTPRGANEQFF
TGTGCCAGCAGCACCCCGAGGGGGGCCAATGAGCAGTTCTTC
>TRBV7-9|NA|TRBJ1-1|TRBD1
CASSLGGPAFF
TGTGCCAGCAGCCTAGGGGGCCCGGCTTTCTTT
>TRBV19|NA|TRBJ2-5|TRBD1
CASSIVAGGLETQYF
TGTGCCAGTAGTATAGTAGCAGGGGGCTTGGAGACCCAGTACTTC
>TRBV11-3|NA|TRBJ2-7|TRBD2
CASSFRGGSYEQYF
TGTGCCAGCAGCTTTCGCGGGGGCTCCTACGAGCAGTACTTC
>TRBV4-3|NA|TRBJ1-6|NA
CASSQEGYLVSPLHF
TGCGCCAGCAGCCAAGAAGGGTACCTCGTCTCACCCCTCCACTTT
>TRBV7-2|NA|TRBJ2-2|NA
CASSLRRGGVTGELFF
TGTGCCAGCAGCTTACGCAGGGGCGGTGTCACCGGGGAGCTGTTTTTT
>TRBV2|NA|TRBJ1-2|TRBD1
CASRDRQGAYYGYTF
TGTGCCAGCAGGGACCGACAGGGGGCGTACTATGGCTACACCTTC
>TRBV7-9|NA|TRBJ2-7|NA
CASSFTSTEQYF
TGTGCCAGCAGCTTTACTAGCACCGAGCAGTACTTC
>TRBV6-6|few|TRBJ1-1|TRBD1
CASSTTGRGMNTEAFF
TGTGCCAGCAGCACGACAGGGAGAGGTATGAACACTGAAGCTTTCTTT
>TRBV28|NA|TRBJ1-6|NA
CASGHSGEYNSPLHF
TGTGCCAGCGGCCACTCCGGGGAGTATAATTCACCCCTCCACTTT
>TRBV7-3|NA|TRBJ2-3|NA
CASSLRSSTDTQYF
TGTGCCAGCAGCTTAAGGTCTAGCACAGATACGCAGTATTTT
>TRBV2|NA|TRBJ2-3|NA
CASRGGNTQYF
TGTGCCAGCAGAGGGGGGAATACGCAGTATTTT
>TRBV23-1|NA|TRBJ2-3|TRBD2
CASSHPFSGTSGGWDTDTQYF
TGCGCCAGCAGTCACCCGTTCTCCGGGACTAGCGGGGGTTGGGACACAGATACGCAGTATTTT
>TRBV7-8|NA|TRBJ2-7|NA
CASSLNAYEQYF
TGTGCCAGCAGCCTAAACGCCTACGAGCAGTACTTC
>TRBV4-3|NA|TRBJ1-5|NA
CASSQGLNQPQHF
TGCGCCAGCAGCCAAGGGTTGAATCAGCCCCAGCATTTT